The 32 T cell receptor beta chains below were found in one sample sequenced in a study of blood T cell repertoires in COVID-19. Assay: immunoSEQ multiplex PCR; the TCRdb copy retains only in-frame clones and omits some. This table has fewer than 250,000 clones, roughly 85% appearing once. Sequenced: PBMCs or T cells enriched from blood (not recorded which). The receptors stem from a woman in her thirties or forties with acute COVID-19.

CDR3 protein: CAIRKAGGTYEQYF. The DNA for the CDR3 is TGTGCCATCAGGAAGGCGGGAGGTACCTACGAGCAGTACTTC. The chain uses TRBV10-3 and TRBJ2-7; 8 bases align to TRBD2. V gave up 6 bases and J gave up 2 bases; unmatched junction bases: 6. The CDR3 sequence is 14 residues long. Germline CDR1 is ENHRY and CDR2 is SYGVKD.

The V and J genes are TRBV3-1 (or the pseudogene TRBV3-2) and TRBJ1-1, with 7 nucleotides matching TRBD1. Per germline, CDR1 LGHDT and CDR2 YNNKEL (reference sequence). V was pared by 7 bases and J by 3 bases, with 8 bases of the junction left unmatched. The CDR3 extends over 14 amino acids. CDR3 bases: TGTGCCAGCAATAGACAGGGAACTGACACTGAAGCTTTCTTT. It translates to CASNRQGTDTEAFF.

The chain links TRBV30 to TRBJ2-7; D call uncertain. Deletions cut 4 bases from V and 2 bases from J, with 6 bases between. The germline CDR1 and CDR2 sequences are GTSNPN and SVGIG (reference sequence). The CDR3 runs 11 residues. The CDR3 sequence is CAWTQAYEQYF. The CDR3 DNA reads as TGTGCCTGGACGCAGGCCTACGAGCAGTACTTC.

The V gene is TRBV14, the J gene TRBJ2-5; possibly TRBD1 for D (5 bases). V lost 1 base and J 1 base, leaving 13 bases between the germline ends. CDR3 length: 16 amino acids. Germline loops: CDR1 SGHDN, CDR2 FVKESK. For the CDR3, the DNA is TGTGCCAGCAGCCAAGTTATTCAGGGCATCCAAGAGACCCAGTACTTC. The encoded protein is CASSQVIQGIQETQYF.

There are a few counts of this clone. CDR3 nucleotide sequence: TGTGCCAGCAGTTTTTCACAGGCTTACGAGCAGTACTTC. Translating gives CASSFSQAYEQYF. The rearrangement uses TRBV12-3 or TRBV12-4 and TRBJ2-7; a weak D match, TRBD1 (5 bases). Trimming left V 3 bases short and J 4 bases short, with 10 bases between. This CDR3 comprises 13 residues.

Worth noting for this clone: At one end, the junction sequence differs from germline, possibly due to a read error. The rearrangement joins TRBV27 to TRBJ1-1; D not resolved. The CDR3 sequence is 11 residues long. Germline-derived CDR1 and CDR2 are MNHEY and SMNVEV (reference sequence). DNA of the CDR3: TGTGCCAGCAGTTTAATCTCCGGGTCCACTTTT. Protein product: CASSLISGSTF.

The J gene is TRBJ2-1, the V gene TRBV7-2; D might be TRBD2 (6 bases). The germline V and J ends were trimmed by 5 bases and 6 bases, with 29 bases remaining between them. CDR1 is SGHTA, CDR2 FQGNSA, per germline. The CDR3 has 19 residues. The DNA of the CDR3 is TGTGCCAGCAGCCAAGTGGGACTCCAAACCGTCTCAGGTTTCAATGAGCAGTTCTTC. Its translation: CASSQVGLQTVSGFNEQFF.

DNA of the CDR3: TGTGCCAGCAGCCGAGAGGGGGGGCATGCTGAAGCTTTCTTT. Its translation is CASSREGGHAEAFF. J is TRBJ1-1 and V is TRBV7-9; the D gene is possibly TRBD1 (6 bases). Germline V CDR1 and CDR2: SEHNR, FQNEAQ (reference sequence). This CDR3 is 14 amino acids long. V was shortened by 5 bases and J by 6 bases, with 16 bases between the two germline ends.

The V and J genes are TRBV20-1 and TRBJ2-1, with D unresolved. This CDR3 spans 15 amino acids. Trimming cost V 6 bases and J 1 base, with 16 bases left between them. Germline CDR1 is DFQATT and CDR2 is SNEGSKA (reference sequence). In DNA form, the CDR3 reads TGCAGTGCGAGTGTTAGTCGAGTGTCCTACAATGAGCAGTTCTTC. Residues: CSASVSRVSYNEQFF.

V and J are TRBV4-3 and TRBJ1-6; D unclear. This CDR3 comprises 13 residues. V was cut by 5 bases and J by 6 bases, with 8 bases left in between. CDR1 is LGHNA and CDR2 is YSLEER in the germline V gene. CDR3 loop: CASSEQPNSPLHF. The CDR3 coding sequence is TGCGCCAGCAGCGAACAGCCTAATTCACCCCTCCACTTT.

Regarding this clone: At one end, the junction sequence differs from germline, possibly due to a read error. The gene calls are TRBV29-1 and TRBJ1-1; 11 nucleotides agree with TRBD1. CDR1 SQVTM and CDR2 ANQGSEA come from the germline V gene. The CDR3 runs to 12 residues. The chain's CDR3 is CSVAGDRGTAIF. CDR3 DNA sequence: TGCAGCGTTGCTGGGGACAGGGGGACGGCAATCTTT.

The V call is TRBV27, the J call TRBJ2-1; TRBD1 matches 7 bases. Germline CDR1 MNHEY, CDR2 SMNVEV (reference sequence). V gave up 5 bases and J gave up 2 bases; unmatched junction bases: 6. The CDR3 loop spans 15 amino acids. The CDR3 region has the DNA TGTGCCAGCAGTACCCGACAGGGCCCCTACAATGAGCAGTTCTTC. It translates to CASSTRQGPYNEQFF.

The rearrangement uses TRBV15 and TRBJ2-1; 9 positions agree with TRBD1. Germline-derived CDR1 and CDR2 are LNHNV and YYDKDF (reference sequence). Trimming cost V 0 bases and J 1 base; bases outside gene matches: 4. CDR3 size: 17 residues. CDR3 sequence (DNA): TGTGCCACCAGCAGAGATCTCGGGACAGGGTCCTACAATGAGCAGTTCTTC. It specifies CATSRDLGTGSYNEQFF.

The V and J genes are TRBV6-5 and TRBJ1-5; no clear D gene. The V end was cut by 4 bases, the J end by 4 bases, with 11 bases between. Germline V lookup: CDR1 MNHEY, CDR2 SVGAGI. This CDR3 contains 14 residues. The CDR3 sequence: CASSSLRCNQPQHF. As DNA, the CDR3 is TGTGCCAGCAGTTCCCTAAGATGTAATCAGCCCCAGCATTTT.

This clone was picked up a small number of times. The chain couples TRBV20-1 to TRBJ1-2, with a tentative D call TRBD1 (5 bases). The CDR3 is made up of 11 amino acids. In germline, CDR1 is DFQATT, CDR2 SNEGSKA (reference sequence). Deletions cut 6 bases from V and 8 bases from J, with 13 bases between. CDR3 sequence reads: CSAGTPSGYTF. CDR3 nucleotide sequence: TGCAGTGCAGGGACTCCCTCAGGCTACACCTTC.

This clone appeared many times. The J gene is TRBJ2-1, the V gene TRBV19; possible D gene TRBD1, 6 bases. The V end was cut by 5 bases, the J end by 9 bases, with 14 bases between. The V gene's germline CDR1 is LNHDA and CDR2 SQIVND (reference sequence). The CDR3 runs 13 residues. The CDR3 loop reads CASSPRTVFEQFF. CDR3 coding DNA: TGTGCCAGTAGTCCGAGGACAGTTTTTGAGCAGTTCTTC.

V usage is TRBV9 and J usage is TRBJ2-7, with D possibly TRBD2 on 6 matching bases. Trimming stripped 0 bases from V and 3 bases from J, with 10 bases between. The germline V gene has CDR1 SGDLS and CDR2 YYNGEE. CDR3 length: 14 amino acids. Here the CDR3 DNA reads TGTGCCAGCAGCGTAGACGGGAGAAGCTACGAGCAGTACTTC. As protein: CASSVDGRSYEQYF.

This clone occurred a few times. J is TRBJ2-1 and V is TRBV7-9; D may be TRBD2 (6 bases). Germline V gene data show CDR1 as SEHNR and CDR2 as FQNEAQ (reference sequence). The CDR3 length is 13 residues. V lost 5 bases and J lost 6, with 11 bases in between. The CDR3 region is CASSPGTANEQFF. The CDR3 region has the DNA TGTGCCAGCAGCCCAGGGACTGCCAATGAGCAGTTCTTC.

The rearrangement joins TRBV28 to TRBJ1-2; 10 bases align to TRBD1. V lost 5 bases and J lost 5; bases outside the gene matches: 8. The CDR3 contains 15 residues. Per the germline V gene, CDR1 is MDHEN and CDR2 is SYDVKM. CDR3 loop: CASSPPDRGAYGYTF. CDR3 bases: TGTGCCAGCAGTCCCCCGGACAGGGGGGCGTATGGCTACACCTTC.

This clone showed up just once. The chain has TRBV11-2 and TRBJ1-2; 11 bases are a match to TRBD1. Germline lookup yields CDR1 SGHAT and CDR2 FQNNGV. V lost 5 bases, J lost 0 bases, and 11 bases stayed unmatched. The CDR3 has 18 residues. CDR3 in amino acids: CASSPAFGQGAPNYGYTF. The CDR3 nucleotides are TGTGCCAGCAGCCCCGCATTTGGACAGGGGGCCCCTAACTATGGCTACACCTTC.

The chain combines TRBV19 with TRBJ1-6; 9 bases fit TRBD1. The ends lost 6 bases at V and 9 bases at J; junction bases unmatched: 3. The germline V gene encodes CDR1 LNHDA and CDR2 SQIVND (reference sequence). This CDR3 is 13 amino acids long. The CDR3 DNA follows: TGTGCCAGTAGCACAGGGGGCGCTTCACCCCTCCACTTT. Translated, it gives CASSTGGASPLHF. The complete variable domain, with remaining parts taken from reference TRBV19 and TRBJ1-6, reads DGGITQSPKYLFRKEGQNVTLSCEQNLNHDAMYWYRQDPGQGLRLIYYSQIVNDFQKGDIAEGYSVSREKKESFPLTVTSAQKNPTAFYLCASSTGGASPLHFGNGTRLTVT.

The sample holds one count of this clone. V and J are TRBV7-2 and TRBJ2-5; TRBD2 matches at 11 bases. The germline gives CDR1 SGHTA, CDR2 FQGNSA. J lost 4 bases, V lost 5 bases, and 12 bases had no gene match. This CDR3 is built from 17 residues. The CDR3 loop reads CASSPTPLAGGGETQYF. The CDR3 DNA reads TGTGCCAGCAGCCCAACTCCTCTAGCGGGAGGAGGAGAGACCCAGTACTTC.

This chain uses TRBV2 with TRBJ2-1; 11 positions match TRBD2. J lost 7 bases, V lost 6 bases, and 8 bases had no gene match. This CDR3 contains 15 residues. In germline, CDR1 is SNHLY, CDR2 FYNNEI. The CDR3 spells CASRLLAGVFNEQFF. The CDR3 DNA reads TGTGCCAGCAGGTTACTAGCGGGAGTATTTAATGAGCAGTTCTTC.

A single count supports this clone. The sample contains more than one DNA sequence encoding this CDR3. The V call is TRBV5-1, the J call TRBJ1-5; 9 positions match TRBD1. CDR1 and CDR2 from the germline V gene are SGHRS and YFSETQ. V trimming: 4 bases; J trimming: 5 bases; junction bases outside the gene matches: 4. The length of the CDR3 is 14 residues. Here the CDR3 reads CASSLDRGDQPQHF. The DNA of the CDR3 is TGCGCCAGCAGCCTTGACAGGGGGGATCAGCCCCAGCATTTT.

The chain is built from TRBV10-3 and TRBJ2-1; no definite D call. V lost 7 bases and J lost 0, with 7 bases in between. Germline CDR1 is ENHRY and CDR2 is SYGVKD. CDR3 length: 13 amino acids. The CDR3: CAIKTGSYNEQFF. DNA for the CDR3: TGTGCCATCAAGACTGGCTCCTACAATGAGCAGTTCTTC.

V and J are TRBV2 and TRBJ1-1; weak D call: TRBD1 (5 bases). V was clipped by 4 bases and J by 1 base, with 16 bases between them. Germline values: CDR1 SNHLY, CDR2 FYNNEI. CDR3 length: 16 amino acids. Here the CDR3 DNA reads TGTGCCAGCAGTGTCGGGGGAGGGGTGGGGAACACTGAAGCTTTCTTT. It specifies CASSVGGGVGNTEAFF.

The J gene is TRBJ2-7, the V gene TRBV19; 9 nucleotides line up with TRBD2. Germline-derived CDR1 and CDR2 are LNHDA and SQIVND (reference sequence). J was trimmed by 6 bases and V by 5 bases; bases with no gene match: 14. The CDR3 extends over 16 amino acids. The CDR3 loop is CASSLTLGGRGGEQYF. DNA of the CDR3: TGTGCCAGTAGTCTCACCCTAGGCGGGAGGGGTGGCGAGCAGTACTTC. The whole variable domain, filled in from reference TRBV19 and TRBJ2-7, reads DGGITQSPKYLFRKEGQNVTLSCEQNLNHDAMYWYRQDPGQGLRLIYYSQIVNDFQKGDIAEGYSVSREKKESFPLTVTSAQKNPTAFYLCASSLTLGGRGGEQYFGPGTRLTVT.

In this sample, this clone turned up once. This chain uses TRBV7-7 with TRBJ2-5; 12 bases map to TRBD2. Per the germline V gene, CDR1 is SSHAT and CDR2 is FNYEAQ (reference sequence). J lost 3 bases, V lost 1 base, and 3 bases had no gene match. The CDR3 has 16 residues. This CDR3 is CASSLVRTSGKETQYF. In nucleotides, the CDR3 is TGTGCCAGCAGCTTAGTTAGGACTAGCGGGAAAGAGACCCAGTACTTC.

This chain uses TRBV28 with TRBJ2-7, with D unclear. V was trimmed by 1 base and J by 2 bases, leaving 6 bases between them. The CDR3 sequence is 13 residues long. Germline CDR1 is MDHEN and CDR2 is SYDVKM. The CDR3 nucleotides are TGTGCCAGCAGTTTATTTGACACCTACGAGCAGTACTTC. Amino acid sequence: CASSLFDTYEQYF.

The rearrangement uses TRBV28 and TRBJ1-2, with D possibly TRBD1 on 5 matching bases. Germline V lookup: CDR1 MDHEN, CDR2 SYDVKM. The CDR3 extends over 16 amino acids. Between the trimmed V and J ends, which lost 0 bases and 5 bases, there was a span of 16 bases. The CDR3 loop reads CASSLWRGGATYGYTF. The CDR3 DNA reads TGTGCCAGCAGTTTATGGCGGGGAGGGGCCACTTATGGCTACACCTTC.

This clone was picked up one time. This chain links TRBV20-1 with TRBJ2-1; D gene ambiguous. CDR1 DFQATT and CDR2 SNEGSKA come from the germline V gene (reference sequence). The V end lost 3 bases, the J end lost 8 bases, and 20 bases lay between the germline ends. The CDR3 covers 15 residues. CDR3 loop: CSASNPAALADEQFF. The DNA of the CDR3 is TGCAGTGCTAGTAACCCGGCGGCCCTGGCGGATGAGCAGTTCTTC.

This rearrangement joins TRBV18 to TRBJ2-2; 8 nucleotides agree with TRBD1. With V trimmed by 3 bases and J by 7 bases, 10 bases remained unmatched. Germline V gene data show CDR1 as KGHSH and CDR2 as LQKENI. The CDR3 runs to 16 residues. CDR3 region: CASSPGQGIFGGELFF. The CDR3 DNA reads as TGTGCCAGCTCACCCGGACAGGGAATTTTTGGCGGGGAGCTGTTTTTT.